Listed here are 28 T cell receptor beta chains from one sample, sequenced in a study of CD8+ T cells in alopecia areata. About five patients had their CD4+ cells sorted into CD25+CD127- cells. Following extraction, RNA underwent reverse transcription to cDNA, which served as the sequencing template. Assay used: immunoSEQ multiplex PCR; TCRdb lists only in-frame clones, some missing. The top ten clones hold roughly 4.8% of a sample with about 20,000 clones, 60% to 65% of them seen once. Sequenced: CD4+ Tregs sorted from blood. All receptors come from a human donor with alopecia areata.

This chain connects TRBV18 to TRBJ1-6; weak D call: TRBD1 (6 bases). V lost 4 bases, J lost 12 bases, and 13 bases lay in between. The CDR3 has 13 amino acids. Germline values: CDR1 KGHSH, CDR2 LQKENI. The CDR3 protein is CASSRGHPRPLHF. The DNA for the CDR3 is TGTGCCAGCTCACGGGGACACCCCAGACCCCTCCACTTT.

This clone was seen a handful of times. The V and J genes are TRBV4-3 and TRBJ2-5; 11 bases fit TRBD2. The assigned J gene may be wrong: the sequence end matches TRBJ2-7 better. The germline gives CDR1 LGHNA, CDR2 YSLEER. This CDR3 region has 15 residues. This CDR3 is CASSLTSGSVNEQYF. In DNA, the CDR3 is TGCGCCAGCAGCCTAACTAGCGGGAGTGTCAACGAGCAGTACTTC.

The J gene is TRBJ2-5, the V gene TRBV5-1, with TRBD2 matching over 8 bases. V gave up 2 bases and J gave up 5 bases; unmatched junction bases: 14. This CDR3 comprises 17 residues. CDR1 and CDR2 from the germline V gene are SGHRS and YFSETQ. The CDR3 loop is CASSFLGTSRRVETQYF. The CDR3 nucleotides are TGCGCCAGCAGCTTCCTCGGGACTAGTCGGAGGGTGGAGACCCAGTACTTC.

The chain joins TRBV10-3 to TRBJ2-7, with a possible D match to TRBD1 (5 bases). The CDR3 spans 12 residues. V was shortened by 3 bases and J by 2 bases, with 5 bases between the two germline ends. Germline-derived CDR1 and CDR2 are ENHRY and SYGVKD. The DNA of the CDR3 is TGTGCCATCAGTGAACAGGCCTACGAGCAGTACTTC. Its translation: CAISEQAYEQYF.

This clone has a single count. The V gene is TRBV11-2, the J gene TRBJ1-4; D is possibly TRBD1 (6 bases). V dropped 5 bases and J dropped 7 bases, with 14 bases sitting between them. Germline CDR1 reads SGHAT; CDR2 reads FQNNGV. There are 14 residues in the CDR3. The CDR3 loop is CASSRTGRSEKLFF. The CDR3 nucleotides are TGTGCCAGCAGCCGAACAGGGAGAAGTGAAAAACTGTTTTTT.

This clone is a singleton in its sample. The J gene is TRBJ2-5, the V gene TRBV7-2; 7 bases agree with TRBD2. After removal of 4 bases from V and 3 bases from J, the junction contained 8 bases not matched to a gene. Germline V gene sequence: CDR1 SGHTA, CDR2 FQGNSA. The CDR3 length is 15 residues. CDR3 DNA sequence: TGTGCCAGCAGCTCCCGTCCCCGGGGGGAAGAGACCCAGTACTTC. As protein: CASSSRPRGEETQYF. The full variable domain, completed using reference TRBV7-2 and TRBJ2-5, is GAGVSQSPSNKVTEKGKDVELRCDPISGHTALYWYRQSLGQGLEFLIYFQGNSAPDKSGLPSDRFSAERTGGSVSTLTIQRTQQEDSAVYLCASSSRPRGEETQYFGPGTRLLVL.

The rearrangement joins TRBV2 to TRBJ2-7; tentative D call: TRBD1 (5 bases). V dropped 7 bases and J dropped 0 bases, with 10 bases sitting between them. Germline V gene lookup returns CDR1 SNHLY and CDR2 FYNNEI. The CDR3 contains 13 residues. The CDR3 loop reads CASTLTDSYEQYF. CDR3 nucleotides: TGTGCCAGCACCTTGACAGACTCCTACGAGCAGTACTTC. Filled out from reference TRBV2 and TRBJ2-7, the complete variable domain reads EPEVTQTPSHQVTQMGQEVILRCVPISNHLYFYWYRQILGQKVEFLVSFYNNEISEKSEIFDDQFSVERPDGSNFTLKIRSTKLEDSAMYFCASTLTDSYEQYFGPGTRLTVT.

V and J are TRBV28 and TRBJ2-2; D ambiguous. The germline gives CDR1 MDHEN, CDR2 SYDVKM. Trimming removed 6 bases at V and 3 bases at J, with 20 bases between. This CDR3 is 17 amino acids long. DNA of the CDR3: TGTGCCAGCAGACCCAGACGACTCCAACGGGACACCGGGGAGCTGTTTTTT. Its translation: CASRPRRLQRDTGELFF.

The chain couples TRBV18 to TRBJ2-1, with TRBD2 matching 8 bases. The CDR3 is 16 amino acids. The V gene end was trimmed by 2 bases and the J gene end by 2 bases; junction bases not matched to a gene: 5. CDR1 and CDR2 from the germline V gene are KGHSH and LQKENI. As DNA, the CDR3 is TGTGCCAGCTCACCAGCTAGCGGGCCCCCCTACAATGAGCAGTTCTTC. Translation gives CASSPASGPPYNEQFF. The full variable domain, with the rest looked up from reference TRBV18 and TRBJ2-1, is NAGVMQNPRHLVRRRGQEARLRCSPMKGHSHVYWYRQLPEEGLKFMVYLQKENIIDESGMPKERFSAEFPKEGPSILRIQQVVRGDSAAYFCASSPASGPPYNEQFFGPGTRLTVL.

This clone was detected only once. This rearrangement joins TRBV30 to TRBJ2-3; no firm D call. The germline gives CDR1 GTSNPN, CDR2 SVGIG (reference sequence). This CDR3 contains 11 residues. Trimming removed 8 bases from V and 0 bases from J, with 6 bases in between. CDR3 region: CAVSSTDTQYF. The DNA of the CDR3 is TGTGCCGTATCTAGCACAGATACGCAGTATTTT.

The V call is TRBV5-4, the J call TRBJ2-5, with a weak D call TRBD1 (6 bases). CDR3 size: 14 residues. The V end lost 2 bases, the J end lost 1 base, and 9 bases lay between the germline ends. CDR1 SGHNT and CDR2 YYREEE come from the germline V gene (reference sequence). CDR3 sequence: CASSFTGSQETQYF. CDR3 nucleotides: TGTGCCAGCAGCTTCACAGGGTCCCAAGAGACCCAGTACTTC.

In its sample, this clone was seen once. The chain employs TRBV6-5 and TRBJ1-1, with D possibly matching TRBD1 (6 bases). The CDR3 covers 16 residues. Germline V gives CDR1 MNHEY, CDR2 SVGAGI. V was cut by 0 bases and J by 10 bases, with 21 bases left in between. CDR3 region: CASSYSLTGQLSVAFF. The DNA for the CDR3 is TGTGCCAGCAGTTACTCGTTGACTGGACAGCTTTCGGTAGCTTTCTTT.

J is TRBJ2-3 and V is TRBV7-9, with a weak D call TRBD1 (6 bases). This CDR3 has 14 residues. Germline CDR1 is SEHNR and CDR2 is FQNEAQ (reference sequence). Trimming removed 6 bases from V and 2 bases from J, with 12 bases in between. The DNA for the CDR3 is TGTGCCAGCAGTCAGGACAGATCCACAGATACGCAGTATTTT. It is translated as CASSQDRSTDTQYF.

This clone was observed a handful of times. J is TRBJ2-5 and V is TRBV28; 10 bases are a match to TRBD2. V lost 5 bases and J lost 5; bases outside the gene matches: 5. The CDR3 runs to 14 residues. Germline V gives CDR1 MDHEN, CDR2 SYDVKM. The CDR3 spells CASSGLAGAETQYF. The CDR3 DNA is TGTGCCAGCAGTGGGCTAGCGGGGGCTGAGACCCAGTACTTC.

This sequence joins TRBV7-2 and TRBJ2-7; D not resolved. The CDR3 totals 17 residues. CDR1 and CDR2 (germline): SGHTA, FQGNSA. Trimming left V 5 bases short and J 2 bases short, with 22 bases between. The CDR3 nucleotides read TGTGCCAGCAGCCAGGACCTATCCAGCATATTCGCCTACGAGCAGTACTTC. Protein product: CASSQDLSSIFAYEQYF.

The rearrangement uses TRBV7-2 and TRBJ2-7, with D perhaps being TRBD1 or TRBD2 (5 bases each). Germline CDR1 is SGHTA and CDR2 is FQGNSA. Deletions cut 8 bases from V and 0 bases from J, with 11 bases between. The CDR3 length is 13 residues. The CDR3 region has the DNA TGTGCCAGCGGCCGGGACCGCTCCTACGAGCAGTACTTC. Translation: CASGRDRSYEQYF.

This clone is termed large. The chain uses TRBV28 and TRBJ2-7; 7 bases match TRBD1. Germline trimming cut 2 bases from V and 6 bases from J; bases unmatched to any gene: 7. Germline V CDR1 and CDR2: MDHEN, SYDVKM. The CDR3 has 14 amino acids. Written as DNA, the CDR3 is TGTGCCAGCAGTTTACCAACAGGGGATGGCGAGCAGTACTTC. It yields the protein CASSLPTGDGEQYF.

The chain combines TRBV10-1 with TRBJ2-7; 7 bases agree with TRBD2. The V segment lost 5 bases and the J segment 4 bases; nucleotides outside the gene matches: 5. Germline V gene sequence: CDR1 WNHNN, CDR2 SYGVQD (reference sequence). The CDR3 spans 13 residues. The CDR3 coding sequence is TGCGCCAGCAGTCCCAGCGGGAATTACGAGCAGTACTTC. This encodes CASSPSGNYEQYF.

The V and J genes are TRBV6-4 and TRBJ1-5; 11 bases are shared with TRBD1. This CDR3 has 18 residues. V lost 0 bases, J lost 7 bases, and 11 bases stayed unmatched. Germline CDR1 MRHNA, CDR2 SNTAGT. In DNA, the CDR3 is TGTGCCAGCAGTGACTCGAGAGGAGCGGACAGGGGGCTCCAGCCCCAGCATTTT. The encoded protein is CASSDSRGADRGLQPQHF.

The CDR3 DNA sequence: TGTGCCAGCAGTTGGGCCGGAGGTCAAGAGACCCAGTACTTC. Translation gives CASSWAGGQETQYF. The rearrangement joins TRBV28 to TRBJ2-5, with D perhaps TRBD2 (5 bases). Trimming removed 4 bases at V and 2 bases at J, with 11 bases between. Germline-derived CDR1 and CDR2 are MDHEN and SYDVKM. This CDR3 has 14 amino acids.

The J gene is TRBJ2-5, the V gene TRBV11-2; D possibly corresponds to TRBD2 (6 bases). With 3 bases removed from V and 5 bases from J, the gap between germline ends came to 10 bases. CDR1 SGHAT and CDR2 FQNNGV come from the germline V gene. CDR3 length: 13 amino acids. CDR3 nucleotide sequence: TGTGCCAGCAGCTTGACTAGTGCGGAGACCCAGTACTTC. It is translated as CASSLTSAETQYF.

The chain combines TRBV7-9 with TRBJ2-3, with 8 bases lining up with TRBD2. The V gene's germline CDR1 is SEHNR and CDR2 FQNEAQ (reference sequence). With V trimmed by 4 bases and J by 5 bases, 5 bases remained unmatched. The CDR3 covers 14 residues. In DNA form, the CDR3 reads TGTGCCAGCAGCTCCGGGGGGGCGATAGATACGCAGTATTTT. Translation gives CASSSGGAIDTQYF. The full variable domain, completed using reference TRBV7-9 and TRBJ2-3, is DTGVSQNPRHKITKRGQNVTFRCDPISEHNRLYWYRQTLGQGPEFLTYFQNEAQLEKSRLLSDRFSAERPKGSFSTLEIQRTEQGDSAMYLCASSSGGAIDTQYFGPGTRLTVL.

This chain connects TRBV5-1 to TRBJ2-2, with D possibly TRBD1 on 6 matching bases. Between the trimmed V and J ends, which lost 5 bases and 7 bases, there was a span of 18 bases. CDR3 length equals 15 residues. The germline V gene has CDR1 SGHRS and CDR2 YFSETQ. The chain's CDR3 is CASRQTAQGGGELFF. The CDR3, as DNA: TGCGCCAGCAGACAGACGGCACAGGGTGGCGGGGAGCTGTTTTTT. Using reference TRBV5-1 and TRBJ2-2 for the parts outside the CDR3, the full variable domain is KAGVTQTPRYLIKTRGQQVTLSCSPISGHRSVSWYQQTPGQGLQFLFEYFSETQRNKGNFPGRFSGRQFSNSRSEMNVSTLELGDSALYLCASRQTAQGGGELFFGEGSRLTVL.

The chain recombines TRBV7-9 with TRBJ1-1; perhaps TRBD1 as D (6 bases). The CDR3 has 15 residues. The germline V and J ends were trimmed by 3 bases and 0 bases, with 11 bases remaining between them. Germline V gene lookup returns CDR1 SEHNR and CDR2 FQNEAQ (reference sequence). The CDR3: CASSLSGDMNTEAFF. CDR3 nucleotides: TGTGCCAGCAGCTTGTCAGGGGACATGAACACTGAAGCTTTCTTT. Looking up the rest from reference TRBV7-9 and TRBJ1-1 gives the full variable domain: DTGVSQNPRHKITKRGQNVTFRCDPISEHNRLYWYRQTLGQGPEFLTYFQNEAQLEKSRLLSDRFSAERPKGSFSTLEIQRTEQGDSAMYLCASSLSGDMNTEAFFGQGTRLTVV.

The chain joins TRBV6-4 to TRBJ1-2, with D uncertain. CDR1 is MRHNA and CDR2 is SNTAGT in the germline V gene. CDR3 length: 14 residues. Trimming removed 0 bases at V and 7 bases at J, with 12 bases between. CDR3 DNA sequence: TGTGCCAGCAGTGACTCGAATTGGAAGGCTGGCTACACCTTC. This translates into CASSDSNWKAGYTF.

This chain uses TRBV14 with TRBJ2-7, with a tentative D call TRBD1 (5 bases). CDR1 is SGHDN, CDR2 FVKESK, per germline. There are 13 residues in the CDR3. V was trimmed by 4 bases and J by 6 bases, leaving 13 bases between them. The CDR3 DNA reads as TGTGCCAGCAGCCGCAGGGTCTTGAGCGAGCAGTACTTC. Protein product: CASSRRVLSEQYF.

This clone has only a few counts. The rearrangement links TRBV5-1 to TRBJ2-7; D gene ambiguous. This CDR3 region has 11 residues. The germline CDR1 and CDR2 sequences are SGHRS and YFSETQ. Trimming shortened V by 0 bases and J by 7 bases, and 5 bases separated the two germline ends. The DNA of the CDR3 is TGCGCCAGCAGCTTGGATGAAGAGCAGTACTTC. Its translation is CASSLDEEQYF.

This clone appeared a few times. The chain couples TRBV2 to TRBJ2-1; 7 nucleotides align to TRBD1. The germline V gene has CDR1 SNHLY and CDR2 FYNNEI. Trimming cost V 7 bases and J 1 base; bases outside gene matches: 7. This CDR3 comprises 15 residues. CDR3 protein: CASKKTGLSYNEQFF. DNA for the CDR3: TGTGCCAGCAAAAAGACAGGGCTATCCTACAATGAGCAGTTCTTC.